Below are 29 T cell receptor beta chains sequenced from a single sample in a study of blood T cell repertoires in COVID-19. Profiling relied on immunoSEQ multiplex PCR, and the TCRdb table lists in-frame clones only, not all of them. The table lists hundreds of thousands of clones, more than 80% of them singletons. The sample was peripheral blood. These TCRs come from a woman aged 25 to 39 with COVID-19, enrolled during active disease.

The chain couples TRBV6-2 or TRBV6-3 to TRBJ2-1; 8 bases fit TRBD2. Germline V gene sequence: CDR1 MNHEY, CDR2 SVGEGT. With V trimmed by 0 bases and J by 6 bases, 1 base remained unmatched. This CDR3 is built from 14 residues. The CDR3 protein is CASSYSSGSNEQFF. The CDR3 DNA sequence: TGTGCCAGCAGTTACTCGAGCGGGAGCAATGAGCAGTTCTTC.

The chain carries TRBV6-2 or TRBV6-3 and TRBJ2-7, with D possibly TRBD1 on 6 matching bases. This CDR3 has 16 amino acids. The ends were cut back, 5 bases at V and 0 bases at J, with 17 bases in the middle. Germline CDR1 reads MNHEY; CDR2 reads SVGEGT. The CDR3 DNA reads as TGTGCCAGCAGTAGCCGGACAGCTCCAAGCTCCTACGAGCAGTACGTC. Its protein product is CASSSRTAPSSYEQYV.

The chain recombines TRBV7-2 with TRBJ2-7; D might be TRBD2 (6 bases). Trimming removed 3 bases from V and 1 base from J, with 13 bases in between. CDR3 length: 15 amino acids. Germline CDR1 reads SGHTA; CDR2 reads FQGNSA. CDR3 nucleotides: TGTGCCAGCAGCTTCCAGGGACTCATTTCCTACGAGCAGTACTTC. This sequence encodes CASSFQGLISYEQYF.

The chain has TRBV9 and TRBJ2-3; D possibly corresponds to TRBD1 (5 bases). CDR1 and CDR2 (germline): SGDLS, YYNGEE. The CDR3 is 15 amino acids. Trimming stripped 4 bases from V and 0 bases from J, with 12 bases between. The CDR3 DNA follows: TGTGCCAGCAGCTCGTGGACAACTAGCACAGATACGCAGTATTTT. Translating gives CASSSWTTSTDTQYF.

The rearrangement uses TRBV5-8 and TRBJ2-5, with D maybe TRBD2 (5 bases). Germline V gives CDR1 SGHTS, CDR2 YDEGEE. The CDR3 contains 16 residues. With 4 bases removed from V and 5 bases from J, the gap between germline ends came to 21 bases. The CDR3 region has the DNA TGTGCCAGCAGCCCATCGGGTCGGGGAAGGGAGGAGACCCAGTACTTC. It is translated as CASSPSGRGREETQYF.

The chain has TRBV27 and TRBJ1-1; 7 bases agree with TRBD1. Germline-derived CDR1 and CDR2 are MNHEY and SMNVEV (reference sequence). Germline trimming cut 8 bases from V and 4 bases from J; bases unmatched to any gene: 7. The length of the CDR3 is 13 residues. This CDR3 reads CASVQGVPTEAFF. The CDR3 DNA is TGTGCCAGCGTTCAGGGGGTCCCCACTGAAGCTTTCTTT.

The chain carries TRBV4-1 and TRBJ2-5; D remains ambiguous. Trimming shortened V by 1 base and J by 2 bases, and 5 bases separated the two germline ends. Germline V gene data show CDR1 as MGHRA and CDR2 as YSYEKL. CDR3 size: 13 residues. The CDR3 DNA follows: TGCGCCAGCAGCCAAGCCCCACAAGAGACCCAGTACTTC. It codes for CASSQAPQETQYF.

In this sample, this clone turned up once. The V and J genes are TRBV7-9 and TRBJ2-7; 8 positions agree with TRBD2. After removal of 3 bases from V and 6 bases from J, the junction contained 7 bases not matched to a gene. The CDR3 extends over 14 amino acids. Germline V gives CDR1 SEHNR, CDR2 FQNEAQ (reference sequence). The CDR3 protein is CASSLGRGGGEQYV. In DNA form, the CDR3 reads TGTGCCAGCAGCTTGGGTCGGGGGGGCGGCGAGCAGTACGTC.

The rearrangement links TRBV6-5 to TRBJ2-2, with 7 nucleotides matching TRBD1. The J segment lost 3 bases and the V segment lost 2 bases, leaving 6 bases of the junction unmatched. Germline V gene lookup returns CDR1 MNHEY and CDR2 SVGAGI. The CDR3 length is 16 residues. CDR3 sequence (DNA): TGTGCCAGCAGTTACCTTAGGACAGGTCACACCGGGGAGCTGTTTTTT. Amino acids: CASSYLRTGHTGELFF.

The genes are TRBV9 and TRBJ2-1, with 10 bases fitting TRBD1. Unmatched junction bases numbered 4, after V lost 3 bases and J lost 4 bases. The CDR3 contains 15 residues. The V gene's germline CDR1 is SGDLS and CDR2 YYNGEE. The DNA for the CDR3 is TGTGCCAGCAGCGGGGGACAGGGGACTTACAATGAGCAGTTCTTC. It translates to CASSGGQGTYNEQFF.

V is TRBV3-1 (or the pseudogene TRBV3-2) and J is TRBJ2-2; 7 nucleotides line up with TRBD1. From germline, CDR1 is LGHDT and CDR2 YNNKEL (reference sequence). V was clipped by 4 bases and J by 7 bases; unmatched bases: 9. The CDR3 consists of 15 residues. The CDR3 region has the DNA TGTGCCAGCAGCCCCGGCCCAGGGGGTGTCGGGGAGCTGTTTTTT. It is translated as CASSPGPGGVGELFF.

V gene TRBV19 combines with J gene TRBJ2-1; D may be TRBD2 (5 bases). Trimming left V 1 base short and J 0 bases short, with 16 bases between. This CDR3 has 18 residues. Germline V gene lookup returns CDR1 LNHDA and CDR2 SQIVND (reference sequence). The DNA of the CDR3 is TGTGCCAGTAGTATAGGGGCTAGCTTACAAAGCTCCTACAATGAGCAGTTCTTC. It specifies CASSIGASLQSSYNEQFF.

The chain couples TRBV30 to TRBJ2-7; D gene ambiguous. Deletions cut 3 bases from V and 0 bases from J, with 24 bases between. Per the germline V gene, CDR1 is GTSNPN and CDR2 is SVGIG (reference sequence). The CDR3 runs 18 residues. The CDR3 sequence: CAWSKPSSVRYSSYEQYV. The CDR3 DNA reads TGTGCCTGGAGCAAACCCTCCTCCGTGCGTTACAGCTCCTACGAGCAGTACGTC.

V usage is TRBV19 and J usage is TRBJ2-7; D gene ambiguous. Looked up from germline, CDR1 is LNHDA and CDR2 is SQIVND (reference sequence). V lost 3 bases and J 5 bases, leaving 14 bases between the germline ends. CDR3 length: 14 amino acids. The CDR3 region is CASSMLGSTDEQYF. CDR3 sequence (DNA): TGTGCCAGTAGTATGTTGGGCTCCACGGACGAGCAGTACTTC. The entire variable domain, with the rest obtained from reference TRBV19 and TRBJ2-7, is as follows: DGGITQSPKYLFRKEGQNVTLSCEQNLNHDAMYWYRQDPGQGLRLIYYSQIVNDFQKGDIAEGYSVSREKKESFPLTVTSAQKNPTAFYLCASSMLGSTDEQYFGPGTRLTVT.

The chain has TRBV27 and TRBJ2-7; perhaps TRBD1 as D (6 bases). The CDR3 is 15 amino acids. Germline CDR1 is MNHEY and CDR2 is SMNVEV (reference sequence). Trimming shortened V by 2 bases and J by 0 bases, and 11 bases separated the two germline ends. The CDR3 sequence: CASSLAGALSYEQYF. CDR3 DNA sequence: TGTGCCAGCAGTTTAGCAGGGGCCCTCTCCTACGAGCAGTACTTC.

V gene TRBV6-5 combines with J gene TRBJ1-3, with D hard to call. V was trimmed by 6 bases and J by 4 bases, leaving 7 bases between them. Germline lookup yields CDR1 MNHEY and CDR2 SVGAGI. The length of the CDR3 is 12 residues. CDR3 protein: CASRPNGNTIYF. The CDR3 bases are TGTGCCAGCAGGCCTAACGGAAACACCATATATTTT.

CDR3 sequence (DNA): TGTGCCAGCAGCCAGGCAGGGGTTGGTAATTCACCCCTCCACTTT. It is translated as CASSQAGVGNSPLHF. V usage is TRBV14 and J usage is TRBJ1-6; a possible D gene is TRBD1 (6 bases). Germline values: CDR1 SGHDN, CDR2 FVKESK. The CDR3 has 15 amino acids. Trimming removed 3 bases from V and 6 bases from J, with 12 bases in between.

The V gene is TRBV20-1, the J gene TRBJ1-5; no definite D call. V was trimmed by 3 bases and J by 5 bases, leaving 14 bases between them. The CDR3 length is 14 residues. Germline V gene data show CDR1 as DFQATT and CDR2 as SNEGSKA (reference sequence). The CDR3 here is CSASAGGRYQPQHF. For the CDR3, the DNA is TGCAGTGCTAGTGCAGGAGGGAGGTATCAGCCCCAGCATTTT.

This clone was detected once. This chain connects TRBV19 to TRBJ1-5, with a tentative D call TRBD1 (5 bases). The CDR3 length is 16 residues. V dropped 5 bases and J dropped 10 bases, with 24 bases sitting between them. Looked up from germline, CDR1 is LNHDA and CDR2 is SQIVND (reference sequence). The CDR3 coding sequence is TGTGCCAGTAGTCCCAGGGTGGGCAGGTCATCATATCCCCAGCATTTT. Its protein product is CASSPRVGRSSYPQHF.

This sequence joins TRBV13 and TRBJ2-2, with 10 nucleotides matching TRBD1. The CDR3 is 20 residues long. Per germline, CDR1 PRHDT and CDR2 FYEKMQ (reference sequence). V was pared by 7 bases and J by 3 bases, with 20 bases of the junction left unmatched. The CDR3 reads CASTKFRDRGGGGHTGELFF. The CDR3 nucleotides are TGTGCCAGCACCAAATTCCGGGACAGGGGCGGTGGGGGTCACACCGGGGAGCTGTTTTTT.

The V and J genes are TRBV6-2 or TRBV6-3 and TRBJ1-6, with D uncertain. Germline V CDR1 and CDR2: MNHEY, SVGEGT. This CDR3 contains 15 residues. V lost 5 bases and J 10 bases, leaving 18 bases between the germline ends. The CDR3 nucleotides are TGTGCCAGCAGTCCCCGACCGCCATACGGGTCACCCCTCCACTTT. Translating it yields CASSPRPPYGSPLHF.

CDR3 in amino acids: CASSKSGYSYNEQFF. CDR3 nucleotide sequence: TGTGCCAGCAGTAAAAGCGGATATTCCTACAATGAGCAGTTCTTC. V usage is TRBV9 and J usage is TRBJ2-1, with a possible D match to TRBD2 (5 bases). Looked up from germline, CDR1 is SGDLS and CDR2 is YYNGEE. The CDR3 covers 15 residues. The ends were cut back, 5 bases at V and 1 base at J, with 13 bases in the middle.

This chain connects TRBV6-2 or TRBV6-3 to TRBJ2-3, with 8 nucleotides matching TRBD1. The length of the CDR3 is 18 residues. The germline gives CDR1 MNHEY, CDR2 SVGEGT. Unmatched junction bases numbered 14, after V lost 2 bases and J lost 4 bases. The CDR3 region is CASSYPDRGKGRADTQYF. The DNA for the CDR3 is TGTGCCAGCAGTTACCCTGACAGGGGCAAGGGCCGGGCAGATACGCAGTATTTT.

This chain joins TRBV2 and TRBJ1-2; tentative D call: TRBD1 (5 bases). CDR1 and CDR2 (germline): SNHLY, FYNNEI. V lost 4 bases to trimming and J lost 7 bases, with 16 bases between them. The CDR3 spans 14 residues. The DNA of the CDR3 is TGTGCCAGCAGTGTTTCGCCATCAGGGCCTGGCTACACCTTC. Translated: CASSVSPSGPGYTF.

This clone was counted only a few times. The chain employs TRBV6-6 and TRBJ2-7; 7 bases fit TRBD2. This CDR3 is built from 15 residues. From germline, CDR1 is MNHNY and CDR2 SVGAGI (reference sequence). With 6 bases clipped from V and 1 base from J, the junction kept 9 bases outside the gene matches. CDR3 in DNA: TGTGCCAGCAGCCCCTTGGGGGGGAGTTCCTACGAGCAGTACTTC. It encodes CASSPLGGSSYEQYF.

The V and J genes are TRBV5-4 and TRBJ1-4, with 10 nucleotides matching TRBD1. Unmatched junction bases numbered 5, after V lost 1 base and J lost 2 bases. Looked up from germline, CDR1 is SGHNT and CDR2 is YYREEE (reference sequence). The CDR3 runs 17 residues. The CDR3 DNA reads TGTGCCAGCAGCTTGTGGGGACAGGGGACGACTAATGAAAAACTGTTTTTT. Protein sequence: CASSLWGQGTTNEKLFF.

To note about this clone: This specimen includes other DNA sequences encoding the same CDR3. The rearrangement uses TRBV15 and TRBJ1-1; D is ambiguous. V gave up 3 bases and J gave up 1 base, with 6 bases separating them. CDR3 length: 13 amino acids. Germline V gene data show CDR1 as LNHNV and CDR2 as YYDKDF (reference sequence). DNA for the CDR3: TGTGCCACCAGCAGGGCAGGGAACACTGAAGCTTTCTTT. It specifies CATSRAGNTEAFF.

The V call is TRBV11-3, the J call TRBJ2-7; 7 nucleotides match TRBD1. Germline loops: CDR1 SGHNT, CDR2 YENEEA. The CDR3 has 14 amino acids. Losses at the gene ends were 5 bases for V and 5 bases for J; bases not matched to a gene: 9. This CDR3 reads CASSQGQVEHEQYV. The CDR3 nucleotides read TGTGCCAGCAGCCAAGGACAGGTGGAGCACGAGCAGTACGTC.

In nucleotides, the CDR3 is TGTGCCAGCAGTTACTGGGCTAGCGGAGGAAATACGCAGTATTTT. The encoded protein is CASSYWASGGNTQYF. The J gene is TRBJ2-3, the V gene TRBV6-5; 7 nucleotides align to TRBD2. CDR1 MNHEY and CDR2 SVGAGI come from the germline V gene. V dropped 1 base and J dropped 7; count of bases not matched to a gene: 8. The CDR3 runs to 15 residues.